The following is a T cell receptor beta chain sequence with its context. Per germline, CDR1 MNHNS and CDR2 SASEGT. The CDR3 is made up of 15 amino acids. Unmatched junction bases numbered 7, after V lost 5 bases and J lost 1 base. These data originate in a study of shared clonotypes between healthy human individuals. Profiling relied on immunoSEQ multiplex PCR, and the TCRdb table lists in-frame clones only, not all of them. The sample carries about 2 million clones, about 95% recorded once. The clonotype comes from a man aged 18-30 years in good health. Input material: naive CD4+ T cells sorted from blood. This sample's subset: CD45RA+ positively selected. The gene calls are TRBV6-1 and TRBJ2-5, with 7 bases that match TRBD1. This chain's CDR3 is CASSSGTESQETQYF. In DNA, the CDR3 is TGTGCCAGCAGTTCCGGGACAGAGAGCCAAGAGACCCAGTACTTC.